The present T cell receptor (beta chain) was sequenced within a study of T cell responses to AZD1222 COVID-19 vaccine. Study-wide background: The analysis combined second doses at about 4 or about 12 weeks. Study results and caveats: CD4 TCRs covered the whole spike, strongest at regions 160-218 and 743-854.

This CDR3 has 18 amino acids. Germline loops: CDR1 SEHNR, CDR2 FQNEAQ (reference sequence). Trimming cost V 1 base and J 2 bases, with 20 bases left between them. A word on this clone: The target antigen is unknown.

Here immunoSEQ multiplex PCR was the method, and the copy in TCRdb shows in-frame clones only, minus some. The data show 200,000 or so clones, approximately 91% seen once. Sequenced here: peripheral blood, sampled on day 0 of AZD1222 vaccination. This chain joins TRBV7-9 and TRBJ1-1; a possible D gene is TRBD1 (6 bases). This clonotype originated in an adult in good health. CDR3 in DNA: TGTGCCAGCAGCTTAGAGCAGAGGGGGGGAACAGATAACACTGAAGCTTTCTTT. Protein: CASSLEQRGGTDNTEAFF.